A single sample gave rise to the 9 T cell receptor beta chains below, sequenced in a study of OX40 agonist ivuxolimab in advanced cancers. Measured with immunoSEQ multiplex PCR; TCRdb has only the in-frame clones, and not every one. Of roughly 86,000 clones in the sample, 90% to 95% were seen once. Sample: CD4+ or CD8+ T cells sorted from blood, taken in a trial of the OX40 agonist ivuxolimab. Source of these receptors: an adult with an advanced solid tumor such as melanoma, head and neck, liver or kidney cancer.

This chain connects TRBV9 to TRBJ2-1; TRBD2 might be the D (6 bases). The CDR3 is 14 residues long. Looked up from germline, CDR1 is SGDLS and CDR2 is YYNGEE. V was shortened by 0 bases and J by 5 bases, with 9 bases between the two germline ends. The CDR3 protein is CASSVGGGDNEQFF. The CDR3 DNA reads as TGTGCCAGCAGCGTAGGTGGAGGGGACAATGAGCAGTTCTTC.

The chain couples TRBV11-3 to TRBJ2-2; D assignment may be TRBD1 or TRBD2 (5 bases each). The germline V gene encodes CDR1 SGHNT and CDR2 YENEEA. V was clipped by 5 bases and J by 1 base, with 8 bases between them. The CDR3 is made up of 14 amino acids. The CDR3 DNA sequence: TGTGCCAGCAGCGTGAGGGGGAACACCGGGGAGCTGTTTTTT. This codes for CASSVRGNTGELFF.

The V call is TRBV11-2, the J call TRBJ2-3, with 13 bases matching TRBD2. The junction had 6 bases not matched to a gene; V was cut back by 5 bases and J by 1 base. Germline V CDR1 and CDR2: SGHAT, FQNNGV. This CDR3 contains 17 residues. For the CDR3, the DNA is TGTGCCAGCAGCCCCACCGGGACTAGCGGGGGCACAGATACGCAGTATTTT. Its protein is CASSPTGTSGGTDTQYF.

The chain links TRBV25-1 to TRBJ2-7; no clear D. This CDR3 is 13 amino acids long. Germline values: CDR1 MGHDK, CDR2 SYGVNS. Trimming took 7 bases from V and 1 from J, leaving 11 bases between them. The CDR3 here is CASMLSQSYEQYF. The CDR3, as DNA: TGTGCCAGCATGTTGTCCCAGTCCTACGAGCAGTACTTC.

The chain links TRBV27 to TRBJ1-6; TRBD1 aligns across 8 bases. Per germline, CDR1 MNHEY and CDR2 SMNVEV (reference sequence). This CDR3 has 17 residues. V lost 6 bases to trimming and J lost 5 bases; unmatched junction nucleotides: 12. DNA for the CDR3: TGTGCCAGCAGATCGACCGGGACAGGTCACAATAATTCACCCCTCCACTTT. Encoded protein: CASRSTGTGHNNSPLHF.

V gene TRBV5-1 combines with J gene TRBJ1-4; D gene ambiguous. This CDR3 comprises 15 residues. Germline assignment: CDR1 SGHRS and CDR2 YFSETQ. V was pared by 2 bases and J by 10 bases, with 18 bases between. The CDR3 is CASSLHRENRGKLFF. CDR3 in DNA: TGCGCCAGCAGCTTACACCGGGAGAACCGTGGAAAACTGTTTTTT.

The chain has TRBV5-6 and TRBJ2-3; 12 bases agree with TRBD2. The CDR3 covers 18 residues. V shed 2 bases, J shed 1 base, and the junction held 8 bases outside the gene matches. Germline assignment: CDR1 SGHDT and CDR2 YYEEEE. DNA of the CDR3: TGTGCCAGCAGCTTAAGGGGACTAGCGGGTCTTCGCACAGATACGCAGTATTTT. Its translation is CASSLRGLAGLRTDTQYF.

In this sample, this clone turned up once. The chain is built from TRBV15 and TRBJ1-1; D uncertain. V lost 5 bases and J lost 0, with 10 bases in between. There are 14 residues in the CDR3. Germline lookup yields CDR1 LNHNV and CDR2 YYDKDF (reference sequence). CDR3 in DNA: TGTGCCACCAGCCGACGGCTAATGAACACTGAAGCTTTCTTT. Its protein product is CATSRRLMNTEAFF.

The chain carries TRBV5-5 and TRBJ2-7; 7 positions match TRBD1. Germline assignment: CDR1 SGHKS and CDR2 YYEKEE (reference sequence). Trimming took 4 bases from V and 2 from J; bases not matched to a gene: 6. The CDR3 loop spans 14 amino acids. The CDR3 DNA reads TGTGCCAGCAGCACCCGACAGGGCGCCTACGAGCAGTACTTC. Encoded protein: CASSTRQGAYEQYF. The full variable domain, its missing parts supplied by reference TRBV5-5 and TRBJ2-7, is DAGVTQSPTHLIKTRGQQVTLRCSPISGHKSVSWYQQVLGQGPQFIFQYYEKEERGRGNFPDRFSARQFPNYSSELNVNALLLGDSALYLCASSTRQGAYEQYFGPGTRLTVT.